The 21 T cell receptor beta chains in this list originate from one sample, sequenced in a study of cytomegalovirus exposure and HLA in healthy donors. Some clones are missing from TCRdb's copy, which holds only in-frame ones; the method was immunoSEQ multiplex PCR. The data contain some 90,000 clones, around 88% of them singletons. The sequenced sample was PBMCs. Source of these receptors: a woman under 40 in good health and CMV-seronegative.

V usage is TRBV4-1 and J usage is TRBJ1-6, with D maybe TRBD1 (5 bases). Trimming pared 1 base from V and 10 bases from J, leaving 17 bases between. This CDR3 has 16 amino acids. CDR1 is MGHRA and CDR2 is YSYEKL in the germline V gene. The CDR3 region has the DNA TGCGCCAGCAGCCAAGGAAGGGGAGGAAAGAGGTCACCCCTCCACTTT. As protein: CASSQGRGGKRSPLHF.

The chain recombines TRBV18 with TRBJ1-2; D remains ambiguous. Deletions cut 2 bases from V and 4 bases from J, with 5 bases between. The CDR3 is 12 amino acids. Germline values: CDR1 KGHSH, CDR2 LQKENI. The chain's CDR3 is CASSPEIYGYTF. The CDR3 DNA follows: TGTGCCAGCTCACCAGAGATCTATGGCTACACCTTC.

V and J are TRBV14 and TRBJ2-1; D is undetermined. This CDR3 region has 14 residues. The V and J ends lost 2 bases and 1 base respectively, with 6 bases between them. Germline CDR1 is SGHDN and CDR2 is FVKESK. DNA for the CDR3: TGTGCCAGCAGCCAACTCGGTTCCTACAATGAGCAGTTCTTC. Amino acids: CASSQLGSYNEQFF.

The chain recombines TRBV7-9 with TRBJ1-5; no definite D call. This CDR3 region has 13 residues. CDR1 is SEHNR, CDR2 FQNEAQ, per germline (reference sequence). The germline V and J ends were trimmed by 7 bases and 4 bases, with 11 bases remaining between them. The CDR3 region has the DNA TGTGCCAGCACCAAGGGAGGTAATCAGCCCCAGCATTTT. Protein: CASTKGGNQPQHF.

CDR3 DNA sequence: TGTGCCACCAGCAGAGAGCAGGGAGGTCAGCCCCAGCATTTT. Its translation is CATSREQGGQPQHF. The chain couples TRBV15 to TRBJ1-5; possibly TRBD1 for D (5 bases). The CDR3 covers 14 residues. The V gene's germline CDR1 is LNHNV and CDR2 YYDKDF (reference sequence). Trimming left V 0 bases short and J 6 bases short, with 9 bases between.

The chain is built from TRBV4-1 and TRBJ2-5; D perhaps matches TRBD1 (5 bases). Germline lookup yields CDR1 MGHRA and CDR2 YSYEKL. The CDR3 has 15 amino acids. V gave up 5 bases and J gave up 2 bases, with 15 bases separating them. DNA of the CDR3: TGCGCCAGCAGCTTAAGGGGTAGCCGGCAAGAGACCCAGTACTTC. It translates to CASSLRGSRQETQYF.

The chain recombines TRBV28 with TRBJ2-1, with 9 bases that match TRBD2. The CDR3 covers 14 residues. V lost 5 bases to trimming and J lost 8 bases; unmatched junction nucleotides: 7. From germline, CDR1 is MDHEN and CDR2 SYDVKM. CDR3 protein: CASSTAGGLYEQFF. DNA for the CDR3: TGTGCCAGCAGTACAGCGGGAGGTTTGTATGAGCAGTTCTTC.

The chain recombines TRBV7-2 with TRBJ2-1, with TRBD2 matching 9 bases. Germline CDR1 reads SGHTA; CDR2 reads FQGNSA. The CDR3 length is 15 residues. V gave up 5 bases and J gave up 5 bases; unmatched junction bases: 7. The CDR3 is CASSGPSGMHNEQFF. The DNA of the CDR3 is TGTGCCAGCAGCGGGCCTAGCGGGATGCACAATGAGCAGTTCTTC.

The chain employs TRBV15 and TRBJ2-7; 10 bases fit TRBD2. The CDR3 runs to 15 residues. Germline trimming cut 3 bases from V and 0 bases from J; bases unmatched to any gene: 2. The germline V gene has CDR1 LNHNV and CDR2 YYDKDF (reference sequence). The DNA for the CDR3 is TGTGCCACCAGCAGGTCTAGCGGGGGCTCCTACGAGCAGTACTTC. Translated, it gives CATSRSSGGSYEQYF.

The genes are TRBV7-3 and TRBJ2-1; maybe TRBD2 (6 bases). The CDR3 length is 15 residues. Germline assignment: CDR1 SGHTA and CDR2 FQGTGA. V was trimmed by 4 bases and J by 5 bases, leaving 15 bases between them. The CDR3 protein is CASSSPGSGDNEQFF. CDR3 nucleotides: TGTGCCAGCAGCTCGCCCGGGAGTGGTGACAATGAGCAGTTCTTC.

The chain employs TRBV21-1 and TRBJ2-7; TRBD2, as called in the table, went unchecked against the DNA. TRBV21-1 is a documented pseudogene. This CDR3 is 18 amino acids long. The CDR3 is CASSLRRASGGFSYEQYF. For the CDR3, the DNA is TGTGCCAGCAGCCTCAGGCGGGCTAGCGGGGGGTTCTCCTACGAGCAGTACTTC.

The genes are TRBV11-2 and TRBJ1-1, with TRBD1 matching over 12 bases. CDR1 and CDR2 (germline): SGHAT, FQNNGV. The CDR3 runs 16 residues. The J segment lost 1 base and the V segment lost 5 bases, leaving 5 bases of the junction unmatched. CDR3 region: CASSRDRGRGNTEAFF. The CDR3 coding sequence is TGTGCCAGCAGCCGGGACAGGGGGCGCGGGAACACTGAAGCTTTCTTT.

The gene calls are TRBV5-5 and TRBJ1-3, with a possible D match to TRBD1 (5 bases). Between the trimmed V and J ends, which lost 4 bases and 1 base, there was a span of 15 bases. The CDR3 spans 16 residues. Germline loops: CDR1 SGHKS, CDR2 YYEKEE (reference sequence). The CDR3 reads CASSPRLAGSGNTIYF. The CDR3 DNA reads TGTGCCAGCAGCCCGAGGCTGGCAGGGTCTGGAAACACCATATATTTT. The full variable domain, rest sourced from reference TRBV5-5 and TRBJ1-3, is DAGVTQSPTHLIKTRGQQVTLRCSPISGHKSVSWYQQVLGQGPQFIFQYYEKEERGRGNFPDRFSARQFPNYSSELNVNALLLGDSALYLCASSPRLAGSGNTIYFGEGSWLTVV.

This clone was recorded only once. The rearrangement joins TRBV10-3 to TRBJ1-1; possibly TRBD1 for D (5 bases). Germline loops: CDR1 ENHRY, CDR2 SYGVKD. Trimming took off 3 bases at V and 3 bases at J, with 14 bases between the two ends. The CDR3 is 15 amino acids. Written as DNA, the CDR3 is TGTGCCATCAGTGAAAGGGTAAGGGGCGACACTGAAGCTTTCTTT. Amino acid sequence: CAISERVRGDTEAFF.

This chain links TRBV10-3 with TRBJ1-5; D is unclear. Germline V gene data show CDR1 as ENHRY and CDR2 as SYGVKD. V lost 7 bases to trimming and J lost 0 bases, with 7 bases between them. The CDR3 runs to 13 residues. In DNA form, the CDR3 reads TGTGCCATCAAGAGGGATAGCAATCAGCCCCAGCATTTT. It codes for CAIKRDSNQPQHF.

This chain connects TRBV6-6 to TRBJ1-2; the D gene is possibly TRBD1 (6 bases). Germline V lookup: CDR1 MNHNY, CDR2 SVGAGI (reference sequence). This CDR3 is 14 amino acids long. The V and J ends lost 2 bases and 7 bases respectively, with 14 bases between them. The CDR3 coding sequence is TGTGCCAGCAGTTACACCCTCGGACAGACTGGCTACACCTTC. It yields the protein CASSYTLGQTGYTF.

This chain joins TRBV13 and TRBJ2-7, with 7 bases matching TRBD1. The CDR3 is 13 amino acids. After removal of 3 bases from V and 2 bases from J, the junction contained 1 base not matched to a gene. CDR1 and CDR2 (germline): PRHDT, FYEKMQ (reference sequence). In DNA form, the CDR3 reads TGTGCCAGCAGCTTGGACAGGACCTACGAGCAGTACTTC. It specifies CASSLDRTYEQYF.

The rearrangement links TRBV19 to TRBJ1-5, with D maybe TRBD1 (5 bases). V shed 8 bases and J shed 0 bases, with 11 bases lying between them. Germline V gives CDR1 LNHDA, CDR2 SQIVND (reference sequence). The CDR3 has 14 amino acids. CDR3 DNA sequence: TGTGCCAGTTCGATACAGGTTAGCAATCAGCCCCAGCATTTT. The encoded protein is CASSIQVSNQPQHF.

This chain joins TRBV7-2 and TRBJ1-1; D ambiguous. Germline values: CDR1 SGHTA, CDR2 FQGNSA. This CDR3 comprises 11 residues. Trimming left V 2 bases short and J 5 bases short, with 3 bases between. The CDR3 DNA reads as TGTGCCAGCAGCTTACAAACTGAAGCTTTCTTT. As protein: CASSLQTEAFF.

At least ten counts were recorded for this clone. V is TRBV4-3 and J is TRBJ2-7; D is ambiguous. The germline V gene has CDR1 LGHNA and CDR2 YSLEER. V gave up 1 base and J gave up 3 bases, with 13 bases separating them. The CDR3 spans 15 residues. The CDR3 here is CASSQVRESLYEQYF. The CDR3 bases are TGCGCCAGCAGCCAAGTCCGTGAGTCCCTCTACGAGCAGTACTTC.

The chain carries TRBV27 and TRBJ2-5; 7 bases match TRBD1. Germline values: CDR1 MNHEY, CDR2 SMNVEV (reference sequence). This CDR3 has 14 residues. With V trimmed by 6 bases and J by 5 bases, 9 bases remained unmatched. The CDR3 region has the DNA TGTGCCAGCAGGCCAGACAGGGTCCGGGAGACCCAGTACTTC. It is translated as CASRPDRVRETQYF.